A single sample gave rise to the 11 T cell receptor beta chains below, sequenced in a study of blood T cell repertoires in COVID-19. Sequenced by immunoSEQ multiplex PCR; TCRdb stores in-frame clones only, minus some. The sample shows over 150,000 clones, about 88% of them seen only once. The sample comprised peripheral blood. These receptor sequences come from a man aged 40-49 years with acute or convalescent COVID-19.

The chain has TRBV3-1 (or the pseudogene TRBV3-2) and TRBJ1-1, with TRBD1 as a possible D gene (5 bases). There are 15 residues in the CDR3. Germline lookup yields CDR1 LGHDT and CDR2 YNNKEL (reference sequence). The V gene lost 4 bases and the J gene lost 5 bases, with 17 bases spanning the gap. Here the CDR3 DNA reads TGTGCCAGCAGCCCCTCCCGCGGGGGAAGTACTGAAGCTTTCTTT. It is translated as CASSPSRGGSTEAFF.

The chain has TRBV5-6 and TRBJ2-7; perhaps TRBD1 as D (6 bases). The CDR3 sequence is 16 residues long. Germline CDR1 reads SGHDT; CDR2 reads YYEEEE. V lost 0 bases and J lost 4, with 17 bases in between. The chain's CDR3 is CASSLGISGAIYEQYF. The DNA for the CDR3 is TGTGCCAGCAGCTTGGGTATTTCAGGGGCAATTTACGAGCAGTACTTC.

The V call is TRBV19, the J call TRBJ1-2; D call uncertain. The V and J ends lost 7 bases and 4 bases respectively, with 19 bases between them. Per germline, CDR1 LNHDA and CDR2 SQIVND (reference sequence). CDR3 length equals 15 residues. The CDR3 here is CASTRGGRRTYGYTF. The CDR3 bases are TGTGCCAGTACTAGAGGAGGGCGTAGAACCTATGGCTACACCTTC.

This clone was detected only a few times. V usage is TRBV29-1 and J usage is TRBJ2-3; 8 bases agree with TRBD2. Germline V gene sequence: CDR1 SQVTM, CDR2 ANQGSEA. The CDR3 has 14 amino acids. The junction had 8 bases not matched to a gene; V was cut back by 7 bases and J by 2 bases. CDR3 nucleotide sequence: TGCAGCGCCCCCGGGACTAGGGACACAGATACGCAGTATTTT. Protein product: CSAPGTRDTDTQYF.

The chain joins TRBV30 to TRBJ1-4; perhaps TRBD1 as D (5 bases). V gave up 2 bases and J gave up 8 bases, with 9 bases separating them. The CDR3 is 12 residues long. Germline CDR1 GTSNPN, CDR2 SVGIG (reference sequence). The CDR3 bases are TGTGCCTGGAGTCTCCGGGGGGAAAAACTGTTTTTT. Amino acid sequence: CAWSLRGEKLFF. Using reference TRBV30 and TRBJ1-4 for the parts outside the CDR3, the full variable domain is SQTIHQWPATLVQPVGSPLSLECTVEGTSNPNLYWYRQAAGRGLQLLFYSVGIGQISSEVPQNLSASRPQDRQFILSSKKLLLSDSGFYLCAWSLRGEKLFFGSGTQLSVL.

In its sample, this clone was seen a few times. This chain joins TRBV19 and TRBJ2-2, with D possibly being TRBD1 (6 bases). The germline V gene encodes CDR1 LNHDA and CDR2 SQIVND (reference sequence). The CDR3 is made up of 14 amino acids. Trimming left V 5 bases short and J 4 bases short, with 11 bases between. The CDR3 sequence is CASSGQYITGELFF. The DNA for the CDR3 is TGTGCCAGTAGTGGACAGTATATCACCGGGGAGCTGTTTTTT.

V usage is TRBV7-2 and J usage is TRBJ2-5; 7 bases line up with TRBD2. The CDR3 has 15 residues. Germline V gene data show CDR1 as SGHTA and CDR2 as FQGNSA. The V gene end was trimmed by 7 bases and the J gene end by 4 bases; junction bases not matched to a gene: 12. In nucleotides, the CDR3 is TGTGCCAGCACCCTCCGGGGGGAATACGTAGAGACCCAGTACTTC. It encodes CASTLRGEYVETQYF.

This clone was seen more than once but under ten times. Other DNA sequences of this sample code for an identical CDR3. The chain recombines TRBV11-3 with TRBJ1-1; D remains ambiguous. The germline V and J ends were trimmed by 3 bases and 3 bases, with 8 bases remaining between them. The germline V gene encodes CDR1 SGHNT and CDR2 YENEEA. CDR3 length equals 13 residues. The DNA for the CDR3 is TGTGCCAGCAGCTTGCTTCCGGACACTGAAGCTTTCTTT. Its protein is CASSLLPDTEAFF.

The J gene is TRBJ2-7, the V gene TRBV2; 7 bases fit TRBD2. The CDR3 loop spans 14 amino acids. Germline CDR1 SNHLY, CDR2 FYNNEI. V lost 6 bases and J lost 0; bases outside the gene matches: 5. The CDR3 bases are TGTGCCAGCAGGCCCGCGGGGGTCTCCTACGAGCAGTACTTC. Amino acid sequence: CASRPAGVSYEQYF.

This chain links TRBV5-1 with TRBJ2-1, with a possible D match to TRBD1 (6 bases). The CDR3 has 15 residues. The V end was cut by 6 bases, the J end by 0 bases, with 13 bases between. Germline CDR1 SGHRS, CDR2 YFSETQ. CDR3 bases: TGCGCCAGCATGGAGGCAGGGGACTCCTACAATGAGCAGTTCTTC. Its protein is CASMEAGDSYNEQFF.

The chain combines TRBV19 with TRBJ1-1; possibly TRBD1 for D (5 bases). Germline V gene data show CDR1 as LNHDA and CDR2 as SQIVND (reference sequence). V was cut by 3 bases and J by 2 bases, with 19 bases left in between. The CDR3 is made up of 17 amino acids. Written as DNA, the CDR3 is TGTGCCAGTAGTATTTCTCTCGCAGGGTTAGTCAACACTGAAGCTTTCTTT. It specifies CASSISLAGLVNTEAFF.